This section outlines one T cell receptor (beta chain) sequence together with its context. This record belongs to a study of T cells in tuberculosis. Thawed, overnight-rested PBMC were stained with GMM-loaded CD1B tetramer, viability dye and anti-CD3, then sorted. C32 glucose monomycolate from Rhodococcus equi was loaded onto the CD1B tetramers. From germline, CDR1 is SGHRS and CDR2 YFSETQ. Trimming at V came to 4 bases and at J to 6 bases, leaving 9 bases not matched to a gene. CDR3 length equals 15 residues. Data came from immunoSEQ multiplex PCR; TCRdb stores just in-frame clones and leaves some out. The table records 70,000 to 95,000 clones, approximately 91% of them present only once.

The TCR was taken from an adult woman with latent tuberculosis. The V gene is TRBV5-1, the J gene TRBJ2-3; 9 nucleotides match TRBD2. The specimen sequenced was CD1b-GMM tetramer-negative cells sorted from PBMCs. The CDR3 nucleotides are TGCGCCAGCAGCAGAAGTAGCGGGGGCGCCGATACGCAGTATTTT. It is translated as CASSRSSGGADTQYF.